A single sample is the source of the 9 T cell receptor beta chains below, sequenced in a study of control samples from healthy donors and cancer patients. Measured with immunoSEQ multiplex PCR; TCRdb has only the in-frame clones, and not every one. The repertoire consists of tens of thousands of clones, with approximately 91% occurring once and the leading ten covering roughly 7%. Sample: blood. All receptors derive from a man aged 45-65 years in good health.

This rearrangement joins TRBV18 to TRBJ2-2; a weak D match, TRBD1 (6 bases). CDR1 is KGHSH and CDR2 is LQKENI in the germline V gene. V was pared by 4 bases and J by 1 base, with 7 bases between. CDR3 size: 14 residues. CDR3 region: CASSQQGNTGELFF. The CDR3 DNA reads TGTGCCAGCTCACAACAGGGGAACACCGGGGAGCTGTTTTTT.

The chain joins TRBV7-9 to TRBJ2-3; D may be TRBD2 (6 bases). Germline values: CDR1 SEHNR, CDR2 FQNEAQ (reference sequence). V was shortened by 5 bases and J by 2 bases, with 11 bases between the two germline ends. This CDR3 region has 14 residues. The CDR3 DNA follows: TGTGCCAGCAGCCCGGGACTGGACACAGATACGCAGTATTTT. It is translated as CASSPGLDTDTQYF.

V gene TRBV7-2 combines with J gene TRBJ2-7; perhaps D is TRBD1 or TRBD2 (5 bases each). V dropped 4 bases and J dropped 2 bases, with 15 bases sitting between them. This CDR3 has 15 amino acids. Looked up from germline, CDR1 is SGHTA and CDR2 is FQGNSA. CDR3 sequence: CASSSSGTVPYEQYF. CDR3 bases: TGTGCCAGCAGCTCCTCCGGGACCGTTCCCTACGAGCAGTACTTC.

The chain recombines TRBV19 with TRBJ1-2; 8 positions agree with TRBD1. V was clipped by 4 bases and J by 6 bases; unmatched bases: 7. CDR3 length: 14 amino acids. The germline V gene has CDR1 LNHDA and CDR2 SQIVND (reference sequence). CDR3 sequence: CASSTTDRVNGYTF. CDR3 nucleotide sequence: TGTGCCAGTAGTACCACGGACAGGGTGAATGGCTACACCTTC.

The V call is TRBV9, the J call TRBJ1-2, with TRBD1 as a possible D gene (5 bases). The germline V gene has CDR1 SGDLS and CDR2 YYNGEE. The CDR3 runs 15 residues. V was cut by 0 bases and J by 5 bases, with 14 bases left in between. CDR3 region: CASSVGTGFTYGYTF. In DNA form, the CDR3 reads TGTGCCAGCAGCGTAGGAACAGGTTTTACTTATGGCTACACCTTC.

V and J are TRBV4-1 and TRBJ1-4; 9 nucleotides match TRBD1. The V gene's germline CDR1 is MGHRA and CDR2 YSYEKL. V lost 5 bases, J lost 7 bases, and 8 bases stayed unmatched. This CDR3 region has 15 residues. CDR3 in amino acids: CASSLPGTGREKLFF. The CDR3 region has the DNA TGCGCCAGCAGCTTGCCCGGGACAGGGCGTGAAAAACTGTTTTTT.

The rearrangement uses TRBV6-2 or TRBV6-3 and TRBJ2-1; unclear D gene. The CDR3 runs 18 residues. V lost 0 bases, J lost 2 bases, and 17 bases lay in between. Germline CDR1 MNHEY, CDR2 SVGEGT. The CDR3 region is CASSYSLGAQSTYNEQFF. The CDR3 DNA is TGTGCCAGCAGTTACTCTTTAGGTGCACAGTCCACCTACAATGAGCAGTTCTTC.

The table lists this clone with a count of one. The J gene is TRBJ2-3, the V gene TRBV12-5; possibly TRBD1 for D (6 bases). Germline CDR1 LGHNT, CDR2 FRNRAP. This CDR3 contains 13 residues. Trimming removed 6 bases from V and 3 bases from J, with 10 bases in between. CDR3: CASGPGQTDTQYF. CDR3 DNA: TGTGCTAGTGGACCAGGACAGACAGATACGCAGTATTTT.

This clone was detected once. The chain uses TRBV11-3 and TRBJ1-1; D unclear. The CDR3 has 12 amino acids. Trimming took 0 bases from V and 5 from J, leaving 4 bases between them. Germline CDR1 reads SGHNT; CDR2 reads YENEEA. CDR3 residues: CASSLDGTEAFF. For the CDR3, the DNA is TGTGCCAGCAGCTTAGACGGTACTGAAGCTTTCTTT.